This T cell receptor beta chain was sequenced in a study of identical twins. TCRdb re-called the 5' RACE reads with MiXCR, one entry per CDR3 protein. This table holds around 370,000 distinct CDR3 sequences, roughly 9% found once. This clonotype was counted between two and nine times. Trimming left V 2 bases short and J 6 bases short, with 8 bases between. CDR3 size: 13 residues. The germline gives CDR1 MGHDK, CDR2 SYGVNS. Sequencing used naive T cells sorted from blood. This TCR came from a woman between 50 and 59 years old in good health. The gene calls are TRBV25-1 and TRBJ2-1; D uncertain. This CDR3 reads CASSEMPPNEQFF. The CDR3 nucleotides read TGTGCCAGCAGTGAAATGCCCCCCAATGAGCAGTTCTTC. Based on the CDR3 plus reference TRBV25-1 and TRBJ2-1, the full variable domain is EADIYQTPRYLVIGTGKKITLECSQTMGHDKMYWYQQDPGMELHLIHYSYGVNSTEKGDLSSESTVSRIRTEHFPLTLESARPSHTSQYLCASSEMPPNEQFFGPGTRLTVL.